Presented here are 4 T cell receptor beta chains from one specimen sequenced in a study of T cells in Graves' hyperthyroidism and ophthalmopathy. Researchers amplified the TCR beta CDR3 regions from RNA transcripts. The TCR CDR3 first-round RT-PCR relied on the HTBI primer set. TCRdb reprocessed the multiplex PCR reads via MiXCR and lists one record per CDR3 protein. This table holds some 460,000 distinct CDR3 sequences, roughly 14% found once. The sample was blood. Source of these receptors: a woman younger than 35 with Graves' hyperthyroidism.

This clonotype was observed many times. V is TRBV5-1 and J is TRBJ2-7; no clear D gene. V lost 4 bases and J 6 bases, leaving 11 bases between the germline ends. The CDR3 is made up of 12 amino acids. CDR1 and CDR2 (germline): SGHRS, YFSETQ. The CDR3 protein is CASSIGSSEQYF. CDR3 DNA: TGCGCCAGCAGCATCGGAAGTAGCGAGCAGTACTTC.

The chain combines TRBV6-6 with TRBJ2-7; D possibly corresponds to TRBD2 (5 bases). The germline gives CDR1 MNHNY, CDR2 SVGAGI (reference sequence). V was trimmed by 0 bases and J by 0 bases, leaving 15 bases between them. CDR3 length: 17 amino acids. This CDR3 reads CASSYSGVGPSSYEQYF. Here the CDR3 DNA reads TGTGCCAGCAGTTACTCGGGAGTAGGTCCAAGCTCCTACGAGCAGTACTTC.

Notes on this clonotype: A read error may explain this, as a much larger clone is one base away. The chain links TRBV6-2 or TRBV6-3 to TRBJ2-1, with 10 bases that match TRBD2. The CDR3 sequence is 14 residues long. V shed 6 bases and J 7 bases; nucleotides not matched to a gene: 6. CDR1 and CDR2 (germline): MNHEY, SVGEGT. The CDR3 loop is CASRLAGSQNEQFF. Written as DNA, the CDR3 is TGTGCCAGCAGACTAGCGGGATCACAGAATGAGCAGTTCTTC.

This clonotype was recorded at least ten times. The rearrangement uses TRBV28 and TRBJ1-2, with 9 positions matching TRBD1. This CDR3 has 14 residues. With 2 bases clipped from V and 8 bases from J, the junction kept 6 bases outside the gene matches. The germline V gene encodes CDR1 MDHEN and CDR2 SYDVKM. The CDR3 sequence: CASSLIDRGGGYTF. CDR3 bases: TGTGCCAGCAGTTTAATTGACAGGGGGGGCGGCTACACCTTC.